This T cell receptor beta chain was sequenced during a study of T cells in Graves' hyperthyroidism and ophthalmopathy. This CDR3 region has 12 residues. Germline V gives CDR1 SGHAT, CDR2 FQNNGV. On this clonotype: At one boundary the junction diverges from the germline segment, which might be a read error.

The TCR beta CDR3 regions underwent amplification using RNA transcripts as the source. RT-PCR in the first round (using the HTBI primer set) targeted the TCR CDR3. TCRdb processed the multiplex PCR reads anew with MiXCR; each CDR3 protein has one entry. The sample carries approximately 640,000 distinct CDR3 sequences, around 15% recorded once. The sequence was collected from a woman in her 30s with Graves' hyperthyroidism. Sequencing was done on a sample of blood. This chain joins TRBV11-2 and TRBJ2-7; no clear D. CDR3: CASSTATYEQCF. The DNA of the CDR3 is TGTGCCAGCAGCACGGCCACCTACGAGCAGTGCTTC.